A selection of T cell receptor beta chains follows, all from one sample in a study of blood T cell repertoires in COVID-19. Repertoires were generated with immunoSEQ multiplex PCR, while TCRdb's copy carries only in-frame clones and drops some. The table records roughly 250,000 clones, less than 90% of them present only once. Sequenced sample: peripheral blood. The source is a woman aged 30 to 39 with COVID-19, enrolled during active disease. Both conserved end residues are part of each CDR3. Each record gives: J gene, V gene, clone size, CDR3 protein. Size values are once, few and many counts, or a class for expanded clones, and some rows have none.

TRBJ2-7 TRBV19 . CASSQTGPGSYEQYF
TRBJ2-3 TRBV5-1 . CASSRQGARTSTDTQYF
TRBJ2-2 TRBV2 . CASSGRGTGELFF
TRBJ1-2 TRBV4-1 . CASSQFTTGMNYGYTF
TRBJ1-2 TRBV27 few CATSSGVYGYTF
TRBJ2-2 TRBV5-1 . CASSSLGTNTGELFF
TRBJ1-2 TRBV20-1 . CSASEGSYGYTF
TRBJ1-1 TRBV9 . CASSVVSDSPTNTEAFF
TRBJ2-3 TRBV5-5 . CASSLLLTDTQYF
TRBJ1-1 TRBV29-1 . CSVTGGSGTEAFF
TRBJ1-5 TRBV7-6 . CASSLGKGHGIGAQHF
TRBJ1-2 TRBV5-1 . CASSFGDRGYGYTF
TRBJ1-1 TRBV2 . CASRAGQGEEAFF
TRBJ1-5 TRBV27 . CASSLTGSNQPQHF
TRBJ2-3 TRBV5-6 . CASSPSPGLGDTQYF
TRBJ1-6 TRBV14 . CASSHQGAGSPLHF
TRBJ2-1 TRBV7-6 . CASSLVRGPSYNEQFF
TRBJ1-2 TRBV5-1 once CASRETGGYGYTF
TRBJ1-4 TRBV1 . CTSSQQKGGEKLFF
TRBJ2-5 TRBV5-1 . CASSSEGRGETQYF
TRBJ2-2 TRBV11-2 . CASSLRRGTSSTGELFF
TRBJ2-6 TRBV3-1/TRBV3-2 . CASSQRQGSSGANVLTF
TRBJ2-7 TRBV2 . CASTRDRGSEQYF
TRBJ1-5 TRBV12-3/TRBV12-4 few CASKRGTWQPQHF
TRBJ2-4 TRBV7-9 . CASSLARQGAGAKNIQYF
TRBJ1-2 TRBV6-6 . CAGWGKDGYTF
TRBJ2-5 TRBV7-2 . CASSLNGGAETQYF
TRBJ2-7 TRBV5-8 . CASTHIQSYEQYF
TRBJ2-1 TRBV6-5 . CASFGGEQFF
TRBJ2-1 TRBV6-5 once CASSYSTGTVHHEQFF
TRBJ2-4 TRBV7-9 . CASSLDIAKNIQYF
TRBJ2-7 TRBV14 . CASRPSGGSYEQYF
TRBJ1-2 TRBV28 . CASTRGQPNYGYTF
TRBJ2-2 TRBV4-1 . CASSQSSTGAIGELFF
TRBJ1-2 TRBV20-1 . CSALVTNGYTF
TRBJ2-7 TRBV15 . CATSRDSQGATEQYF
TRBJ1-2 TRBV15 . CATSRWQAGPGYTF
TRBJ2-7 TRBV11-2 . CASSHGPQGAVSYEQYF
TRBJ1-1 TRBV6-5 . CASSLRISIRTEAFF
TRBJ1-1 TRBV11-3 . CASSLDRDSEAFF
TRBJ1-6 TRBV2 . CASSERVIGSPLHF
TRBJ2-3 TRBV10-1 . CASSETGTGQNTDTQYF
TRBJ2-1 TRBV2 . CASSLTGVYTSNEQFF
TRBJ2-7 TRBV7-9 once CASSLAAGGAYEQYF
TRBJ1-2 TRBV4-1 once CASSQEMAGVNYGYTF
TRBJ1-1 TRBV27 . CASSPHKMNTEAFF
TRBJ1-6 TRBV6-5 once CASSSSLLSYNSPLHF
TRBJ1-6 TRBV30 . CAWSVLRDRGSKSSYNSPLHF
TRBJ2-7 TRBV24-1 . CATSDPRTSSGEQYF
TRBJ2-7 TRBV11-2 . CASSLPRDSPGYEQYF
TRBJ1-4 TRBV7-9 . CASRPDTNEKLFF
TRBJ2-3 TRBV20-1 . CSVPSGVPQYF
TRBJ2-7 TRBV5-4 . CASSLAGQDYEQYF
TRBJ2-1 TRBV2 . CASRKGLDLNEQFF
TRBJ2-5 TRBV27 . CASRRGGRETQYF
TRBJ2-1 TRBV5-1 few CASSRRDPANEQFF
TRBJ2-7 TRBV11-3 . CASSVANRGYEQYF
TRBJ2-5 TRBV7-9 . CASTPTGPTRAIQETQYF
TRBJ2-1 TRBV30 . CACPLAGGYNEQFF